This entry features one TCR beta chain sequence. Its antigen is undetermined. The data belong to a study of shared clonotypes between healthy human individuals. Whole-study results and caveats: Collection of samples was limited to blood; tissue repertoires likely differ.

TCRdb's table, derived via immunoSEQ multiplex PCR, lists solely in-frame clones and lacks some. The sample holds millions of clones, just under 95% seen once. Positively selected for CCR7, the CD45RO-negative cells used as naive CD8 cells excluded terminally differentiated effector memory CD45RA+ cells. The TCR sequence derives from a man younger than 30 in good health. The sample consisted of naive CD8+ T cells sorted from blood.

CDR3 DNA sequence: TGCGCCAGCAGCCAGTTCGCCGGGACAGGCAATGAAAAACTGTTTTTT. This sequence encodes CASSQFAGTGNEKLFF. This chain uses TRBV4-3 with TRBJ1-4, with 8 bases identical to TRBD1. CDR1 and CDR2 (germline): LGHNA, YSLEER. The V segment lost 3 bases and the J segment 5 bases; nucleotides outside the gene matches: 8. The CDR3 has 16 amino acids.